This T cell receptor beta chain came from a study of T cells in Graves' hyperthyroidism and ophthalmopathy. This clonotype came up a few times. This CDR3 spans 15 amino acids. Germline V gives CDR1 MGHDK, CDR2 SYGVNS. V lost 2 bases, J lost 0 bases, and 4 bases stayed unmatched. RNA transcripts yielded amplified TCR beta CDR3 regions. HTBI primers were used for first-round RT-PCR of the TCR CDR3. TCRdb used MiXCR to reprocess the multiplex PCR reads, holding one entry per CDR3 protein. Of some 490,000 distinct CDR3 sequences in the sample, 20% to 25% were seen once. Fresh peripheral blood, about 9.6 ml, yielded the PBMCs.

The sample taken for sequencing was blood. V and J are TRBV25-1 and TRBJ2-7, with 7 bases lining up with TRBD1. This sequence was found in a woman between 70 and 85 years old with Graves' ophthalmopathy. The CDR3 reads CASSESAGGSYEQYF. The CDR3 DNA reads as TGTGCCAGCAGTGAAAGCGCAGGGGGCTCCTACGAGCAGTACTTC.